The source of this T cell receptor (beta chain) is a study of blood T cell repertoires in COVID-19. The CDR3 runs to 13 residues. Germline V gene data show CDR1 as SGHAT and CDR2 as FQNNGV. Deletions cut 5 bases from V and 6 bases from J, with 11 bases between. Repertoires were generated with immunoSEQ multiplex PCR, while TCRdb's copy carries only in-frame clones and drops some. The data contain more than 70,000 clones, roughly nine tenths of them singletons. The sequenced material came from peripheral blood. The rearrangement links TRBV11-2 to TRBJ2-1; a possible D gene is TRBD1 (6 bases). This receptor was taken from a man over 45 with acute or convalescent COVID-19. The CDR3 sequence is CASSQGTFNEQFF. CDR3 bases: TGTGCCAGCAGCCAGGGGACGTTCAATGAGCAGTTCTTC.